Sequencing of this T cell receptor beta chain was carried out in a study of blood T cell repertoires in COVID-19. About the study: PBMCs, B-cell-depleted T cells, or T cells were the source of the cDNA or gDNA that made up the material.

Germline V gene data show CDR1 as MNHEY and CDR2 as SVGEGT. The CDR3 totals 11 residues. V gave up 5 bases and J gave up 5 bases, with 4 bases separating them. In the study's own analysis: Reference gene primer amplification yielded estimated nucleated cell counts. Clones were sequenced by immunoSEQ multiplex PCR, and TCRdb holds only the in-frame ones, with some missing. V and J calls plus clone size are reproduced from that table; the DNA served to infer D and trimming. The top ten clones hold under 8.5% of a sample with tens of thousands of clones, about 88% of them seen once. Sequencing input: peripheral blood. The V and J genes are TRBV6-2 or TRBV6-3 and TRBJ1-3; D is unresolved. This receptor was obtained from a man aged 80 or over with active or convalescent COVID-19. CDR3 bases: TGTGCCAGCAGTGGCCGAAACACCATATATTTT. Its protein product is CASSGRNTIYF.